This T cell receptor (beta chain) stems from a study of early T cells in non-severe SARS-CoV-2 infection. This clonotype was detected ten times or more. The length of the CDR3 is 14 residues. Trimming removed 5 bases from V and 7 bases from J; junction bases left unmatched: 6. CDR1 is SNHLY, CDR2 FYNNEI, per germline. TCRdb fed the 5' RACE reads into MiXCR, producing one record per CDR3 protein. Seen here are 55,000 to 75,000 distinct CDR3 sequences, approximately 5.9% observed once, and the top ten hold 3% to 3.5%. Sequenced here: whole blood, sampled at baseline. This TCR was recovered from an adult who was a healthcare worker with PCR-confirmed SARS-CoV-2 infection or an uninfected control (not recorded which). This chain uses TRBV2 with TRBJ2-7; 12 positions agree with TRBD1. This chain's CDR3 is CASSMGQGAREQYF. The CDR3 coding sequence is TGTGCCAGCAGTATGGGACAGGGGGCGAGGGAGCAGTACTTC.